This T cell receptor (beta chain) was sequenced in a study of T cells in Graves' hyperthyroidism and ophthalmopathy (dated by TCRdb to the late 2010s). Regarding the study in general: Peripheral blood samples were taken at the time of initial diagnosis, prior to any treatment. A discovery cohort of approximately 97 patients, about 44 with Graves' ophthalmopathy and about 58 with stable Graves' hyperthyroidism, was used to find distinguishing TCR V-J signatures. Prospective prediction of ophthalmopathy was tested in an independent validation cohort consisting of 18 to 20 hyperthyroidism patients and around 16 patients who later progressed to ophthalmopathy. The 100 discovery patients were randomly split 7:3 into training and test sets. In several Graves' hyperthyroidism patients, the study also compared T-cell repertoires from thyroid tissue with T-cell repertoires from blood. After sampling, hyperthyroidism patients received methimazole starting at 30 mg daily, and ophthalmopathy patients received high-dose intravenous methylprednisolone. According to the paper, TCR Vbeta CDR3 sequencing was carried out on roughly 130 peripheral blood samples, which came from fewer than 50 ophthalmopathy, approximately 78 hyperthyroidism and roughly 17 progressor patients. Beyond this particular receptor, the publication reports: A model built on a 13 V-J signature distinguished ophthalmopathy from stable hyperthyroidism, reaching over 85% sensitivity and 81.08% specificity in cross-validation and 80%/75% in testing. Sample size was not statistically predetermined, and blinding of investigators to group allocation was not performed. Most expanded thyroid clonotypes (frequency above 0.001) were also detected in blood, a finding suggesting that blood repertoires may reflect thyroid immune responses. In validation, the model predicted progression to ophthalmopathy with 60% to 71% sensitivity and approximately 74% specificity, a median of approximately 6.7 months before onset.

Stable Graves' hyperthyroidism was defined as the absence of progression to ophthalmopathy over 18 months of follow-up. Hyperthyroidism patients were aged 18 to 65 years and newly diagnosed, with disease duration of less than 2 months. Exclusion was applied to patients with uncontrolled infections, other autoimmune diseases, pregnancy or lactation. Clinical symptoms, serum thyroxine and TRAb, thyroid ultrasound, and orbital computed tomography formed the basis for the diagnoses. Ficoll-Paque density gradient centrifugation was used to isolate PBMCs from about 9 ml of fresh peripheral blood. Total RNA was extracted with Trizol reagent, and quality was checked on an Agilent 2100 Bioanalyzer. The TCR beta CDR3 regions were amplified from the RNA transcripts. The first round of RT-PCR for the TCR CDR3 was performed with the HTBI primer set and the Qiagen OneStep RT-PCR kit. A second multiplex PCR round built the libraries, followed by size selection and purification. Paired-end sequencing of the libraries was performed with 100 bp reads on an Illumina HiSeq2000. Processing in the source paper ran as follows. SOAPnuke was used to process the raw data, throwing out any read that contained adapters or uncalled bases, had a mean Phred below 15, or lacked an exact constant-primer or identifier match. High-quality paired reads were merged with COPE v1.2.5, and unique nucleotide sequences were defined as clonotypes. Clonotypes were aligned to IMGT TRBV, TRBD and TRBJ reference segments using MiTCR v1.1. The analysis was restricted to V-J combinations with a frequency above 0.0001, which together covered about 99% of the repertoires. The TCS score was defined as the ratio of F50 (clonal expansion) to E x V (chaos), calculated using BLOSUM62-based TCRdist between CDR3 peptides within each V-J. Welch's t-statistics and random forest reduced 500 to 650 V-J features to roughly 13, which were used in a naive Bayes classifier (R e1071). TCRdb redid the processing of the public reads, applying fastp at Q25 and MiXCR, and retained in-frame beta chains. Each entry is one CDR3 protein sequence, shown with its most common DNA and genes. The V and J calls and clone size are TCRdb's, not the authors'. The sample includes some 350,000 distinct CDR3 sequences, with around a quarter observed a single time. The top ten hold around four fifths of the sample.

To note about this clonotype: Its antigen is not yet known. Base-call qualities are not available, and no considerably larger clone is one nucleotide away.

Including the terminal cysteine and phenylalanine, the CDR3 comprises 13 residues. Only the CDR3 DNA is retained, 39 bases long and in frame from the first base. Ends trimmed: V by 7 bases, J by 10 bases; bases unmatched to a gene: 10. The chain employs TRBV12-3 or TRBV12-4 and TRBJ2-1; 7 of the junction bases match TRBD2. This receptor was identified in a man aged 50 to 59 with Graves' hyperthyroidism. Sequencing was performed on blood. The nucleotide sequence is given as TGTGCCAGCAACCTTGGGAGGGTGGAGGAGCAGTTCTTC. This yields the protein CASNLGRVEEQFF.